This T cell receptor beta chain was identified in a study of blood T cells in healthy people across ages. General observations from the study: It was not possible, with unsorted PBMCs, to conclusively compare naive and antigen-experienced cells.

The V gene end was trimmed by 3 bases and the J gene end by 6 bases; junction bases not matched to a gene: 3. This CDR3 contains 15 residues. The sample holds a few counts of this clonotype. Its specificity is not known. Combining a sample-barcoded 5' primer with a J-beta primer mix, a second PCR ran for roughly 7 to 12 cycles. TCRdb reprocessed the 5' RACE reads via MiXCR and lists one record per CDR3 protein. The table records around 690,000 distinct CDR3 sequences, roughly three fifths of them present only once. The rearrangement uses TRBV12-3 or TRBV12-4 and TRBJ1-6, with TRBD1 identical over 9 bases. The TCR was taken from a man aged 55 to 70 in good health. The source material was blood. Written as DNA, the CDR3 is TGTGCCAGCAGTTTCCGGGACAGGGCTAATTCACCCCTCCACTTT. This encodes CASSFRDRANSPLHF.